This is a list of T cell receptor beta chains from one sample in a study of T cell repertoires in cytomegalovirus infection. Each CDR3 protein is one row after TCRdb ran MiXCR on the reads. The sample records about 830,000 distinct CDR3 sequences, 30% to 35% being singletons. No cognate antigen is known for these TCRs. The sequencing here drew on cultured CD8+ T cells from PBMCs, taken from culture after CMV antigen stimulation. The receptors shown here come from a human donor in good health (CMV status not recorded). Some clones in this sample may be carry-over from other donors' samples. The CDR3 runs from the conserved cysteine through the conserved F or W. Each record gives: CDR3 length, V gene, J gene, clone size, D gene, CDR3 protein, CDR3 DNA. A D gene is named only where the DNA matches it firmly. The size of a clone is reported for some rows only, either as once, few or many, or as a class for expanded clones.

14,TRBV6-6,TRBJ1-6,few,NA,CASSYKSRNSPLHF,TGTGCCAGCAGTTACAAAAGCCGTAATTCACCCCTCCACTTT
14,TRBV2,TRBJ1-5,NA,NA,CASRATASNQPQHF,TGTGCCAGCAGAGCGACAGCGAGCAATCAGCCCCAGCATTTT
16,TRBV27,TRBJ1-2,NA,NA,CASSLYSGGFPYGYTF,TGTGCCAGCAGTTTATATTCCGGGGGCTTCCCCTATGGCTACACCTTC
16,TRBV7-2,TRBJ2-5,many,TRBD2,CASASSGGPSEETQYF,TGTGCCAGCGCATCATCGGGGGGTCCGAGCGAAGAGACCCAGTACTTC
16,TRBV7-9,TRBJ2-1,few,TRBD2,CASSSHRDYKNNEQFF,TGTGCCAGCAGCTCCCACCGGGACTATAAAAACAATGAGCAGTTCTTC
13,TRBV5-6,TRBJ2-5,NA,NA,CASSLYPAETQYF,TGTGCCAGCAGCTTGTACCCCGCAGAGACCCAGTACTTC
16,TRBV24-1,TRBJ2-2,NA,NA,CATSDRDTMNTGELFF,TGTGCCACCAGTGATCGAGACACGATGAACACCGGGGAGCTGTTTTTT
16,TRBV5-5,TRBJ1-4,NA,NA,CASSLVFWGTNEKLFF,TGTGCCAGCAGCTTAGTGTTTTGGGGGACTAATGAAAAACTGTTTTTT
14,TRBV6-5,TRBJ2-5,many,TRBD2,CASSYGAGTGTQYF,TGTGCCAGCAGTTACGGAGCGGGGACGGGGACCCAGTACTTC
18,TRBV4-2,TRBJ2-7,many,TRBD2,CASSQAAGVPPTNYEQYF,TGTGCCAGCAGCCAAGCGGCGGGGGTGCCCCCAACTAACTACGAGCAGTACTTC
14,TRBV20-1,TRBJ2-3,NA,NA,CSARLQGRADTQYF,TGCAGTGCTAGATTACAGGGGAGGGCAGATACGCAGTATTTT
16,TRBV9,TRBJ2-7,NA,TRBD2,CASSVGSGGPGYEQYF,TGTGCCAGCAGCGTAGGGAGCGGGGGTCCGGGCTACGAGCAGTACTTC
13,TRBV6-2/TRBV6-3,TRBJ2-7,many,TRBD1,CATGQGVVYEQYF,TGTGCCACCGGACAGGGGGTAGTCTACGAGCAGTACTTC
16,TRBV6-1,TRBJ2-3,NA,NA,CASSEAPQGHTDTQYF,TGTGCCAGCAGTGAAGCCCCTCAGGGGCACACAGATACGCAGTATTTT
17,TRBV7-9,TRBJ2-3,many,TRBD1,CASSLAYGTGGTDTQYF,TGTGCCAGCAGCTTAGCGTACGGGACAGGGGGAACAGATACGCAGTATTTT
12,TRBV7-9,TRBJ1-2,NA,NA,CASSESLYGYTF,TGTGCCAGCAGCGAGTCCCTCTATGGCTACACCTTC
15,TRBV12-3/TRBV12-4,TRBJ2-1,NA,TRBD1,CASRSGTGAYNEQFF,TGTGCCAGCAGGTCCGGGACAGGGGCCTACAATGAGCAGTTCTTC
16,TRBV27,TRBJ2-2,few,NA,CASSWGGQPNTGELFF,TGTGCCAGCAGTTGGGGTGGACAGCCAAACACCGGGGAGCTGTTTTTT